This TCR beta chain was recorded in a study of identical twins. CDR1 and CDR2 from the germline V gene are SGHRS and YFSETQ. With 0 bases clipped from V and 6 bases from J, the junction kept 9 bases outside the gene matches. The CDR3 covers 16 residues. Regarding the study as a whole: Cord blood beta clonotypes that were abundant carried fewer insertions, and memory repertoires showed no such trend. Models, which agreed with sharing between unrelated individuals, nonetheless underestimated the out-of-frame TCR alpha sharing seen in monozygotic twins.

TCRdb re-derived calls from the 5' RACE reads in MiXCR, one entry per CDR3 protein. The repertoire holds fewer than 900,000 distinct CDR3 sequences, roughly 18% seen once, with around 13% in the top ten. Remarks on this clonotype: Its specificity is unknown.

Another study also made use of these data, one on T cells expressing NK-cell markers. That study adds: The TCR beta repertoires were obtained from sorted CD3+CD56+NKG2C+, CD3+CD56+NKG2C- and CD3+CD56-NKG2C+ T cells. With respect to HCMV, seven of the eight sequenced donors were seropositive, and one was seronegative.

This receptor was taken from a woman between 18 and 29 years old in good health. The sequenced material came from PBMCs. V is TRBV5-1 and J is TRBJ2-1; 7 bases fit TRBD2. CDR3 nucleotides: TGCGCCAGCAGCTTGGCCTTGGCTAGCGGAGGCAATGAGCAGTTCTTC. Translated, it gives CASSLALASGGNEQFF.